This is a list of T cell receptor beta chains from one sample in a study of T cells in Graves' hyperthyroidism and ophthalmopathy. MiXCR, run by TCRdb on the multiplex PCR reads, gives a single entry per CDR3 protein. This sample has hundreds of thousands of distinct CDR3 sequences; 38% occur once, and the top ten carry 8.9%. Material for sequencing was blood. Receptors originate from a man in his late teens or twenties with Graves' hyperthyroidism. Each CDR3 is given with its conserved first and last residue. The order of the fields is V gene, D gene, J gene, clone size, CDR3 protein, CDR3 DNA. The D gene is left open where the match is weak. Clone size appears in some rows only: once, few, many, or a class for an expanded clone.

TRBV7-2,-,TRBJ2-5,many,CASSRGDSKETQYF,TGTGCCAGCAGCAGAGGTGACAGTAAAGAGACCCAGTACTTC
TRBV2,-,TRBJ2-6,many,CAIQRAPSGANVLTF,TGTGCCATCCAGCGGGCACCCTCTGGGGCCAACGTCCTGACTTTC
TRBV9,TRBD2,TRBJ2-5,-,CASSVGSSGRGETQYF,TGTGCCAGCAGCGTAGGGAGTAGCGGGAGGGGAGAGACCCAGTACTTC
TRBV29-1,-,TRBJ1-4,many,CSGVGANEKLFF,TGCAGCGGAGTAGGGGCGAATGAAAAACTGTTTTTT
TRBV19,-,TRBJ2-2,many,CASRQGLDTGELFF,TGTGCCAGTAGGCAGGGGCTGGACACCGGGGAGCTGTTTTTT
TRBV20-1,-,TRBJ1-5,-,CSASSFQYSNQPQHF,TGCAGTGCCAGCAGTTTCCAGTATAGCAATCAGCCCCAGCATTTT
TRBV25-1,-,TRBJ1-1,-,CASSLEQGLRAFF,TGTGCCAGCAGTTTAGAACAGGGCTTGAGAGCTTTCTTT
TRBV6-6,-,TRBJ2-5,few,CASIRDPRATQYF,TGTGCCAGCATTAGGGACCCGAGGGCGACCCAGTACTTC
TRBV4-1,-,TRBJ1-6,few,CASSQAPMLRPLHF,TGCGCCAGCAGCCAAGCACCGATGCTTAGACCCCTCCACTTT
TRBV7-2,-,TRBJ1-1,-,CASSLDDGGGYTEAFF,TGTGCCAGCAGCTTAGATGATGGGGGAGGGTACACTGAAGCTTTCTTT
TRBV20-1,-,TRBJ2-5,few,CSARDGSRETQYF,TGCAGTGCTAGAGATGGTAGTAGGGAGACCCAGTACTTC
TRBV4-2,-,TRBJ1-2,-,CASNYGPEGGNYGYTF,TGTGCCAGCAACTACGGGCCCGAAGGAGGCAACTATGGCTACACCTTC
TRBV2,-,TRBJ1-4,many,CASISEGFGEKLFF,TGTGCCAGCATCTCCGAGGGGTTCGGTGAAAAACTGTTTTTT
TRBV5-1,-,TRBJ1-1,-,CASSGTGAEYTEAFF,TGCGCCAGCAGCGGTACGGGGGCGGAGTACACTGAAGCTTTCTTT
TRBV5-1,-,TRBJ1-1,many,CASSLVVDTEAFF,TGCGCCAGCAGCTTGGTTGTGGACACTGAAGCTTTCTTT
TRBV7-9,TRBD1,TRBJ2-5,-,CASSLLAGTDSRETQYF,TGTGCCAGCAGCTTACTCGCCGGGACAGACTCGCGAGAGACCCAGTACTTC
TRBV2,-,TRBJ1-5,-,CASSDEGRSQPQHF,TGTGCCAGCAGTGACGAGGGGAGGTCCCAGCCCCAGCATTTT
TRBV12-3/TRBV12-4,-,TRBJ2-2,few,CASSSLSTGELFF,TGTGCCAGCAGCTCCCTCAGCACCGGGGAGCTGTTTTTT
TRBV5-1,TRBD1,TRBJ2-7,few,CASSLADTGEAYF,TGCGCCAGCAGCTTGGCTGATACAGGGGAAGCGTACTTC
TRBV15,-,TRBJ2-1,once,CATSLGGETQFF,TGTGCCACCAGTTTGGGAGGAGAGACCCAGTTCTTC
TRBV29-1,-,TRBJ2-7,-,CSVRGSGEQYF,TGCAGCGTTAGGGGGTCCGGGGAGCAGTACTTC
TRBV11-1,-,TRBJ2-5,once,CASSLDRVVAGTYQETQYF,TGTGCCAGCAGCCTGGACAGGGTGGTAGCGGGGACGTACCAAGAGACCCAGTACTTC
TRBV2,TRBD1,TRBJ1-5,many,CASSLGQSSYQPQHF,TGTGCCAGCAGTCTGGGACAGAGCTCCTATCAGCCCCAGCATTTT
TRBV2,-,TRBJ1-1,many,CASRYQQSTEAFF,TGTGCCAGCAGATATCAGCAATCCACTGAAGCTTTCTTT